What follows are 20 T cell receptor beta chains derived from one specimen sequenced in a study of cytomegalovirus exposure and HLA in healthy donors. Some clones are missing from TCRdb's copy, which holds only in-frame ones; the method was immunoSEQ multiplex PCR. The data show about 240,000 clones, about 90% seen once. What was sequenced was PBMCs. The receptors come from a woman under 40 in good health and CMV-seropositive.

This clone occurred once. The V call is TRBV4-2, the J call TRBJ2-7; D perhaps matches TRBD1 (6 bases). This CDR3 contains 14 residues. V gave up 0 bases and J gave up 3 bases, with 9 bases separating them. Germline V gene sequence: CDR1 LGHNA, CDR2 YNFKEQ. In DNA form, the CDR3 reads TGTGCCAGCAGCCAAGATAACAGGGACTACGAGCAGTACTTC. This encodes CASSQDNRDYEQYF.

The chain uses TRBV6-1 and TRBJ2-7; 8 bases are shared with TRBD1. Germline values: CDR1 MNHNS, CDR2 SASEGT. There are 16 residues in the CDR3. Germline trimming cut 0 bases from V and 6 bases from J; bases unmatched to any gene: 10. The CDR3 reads CASSEASRDRTPEQYF. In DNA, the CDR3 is TGTGCCAGCAGTGAAGCGTCCCGGGACAGGACTCCCGAGCAGTACTTC.

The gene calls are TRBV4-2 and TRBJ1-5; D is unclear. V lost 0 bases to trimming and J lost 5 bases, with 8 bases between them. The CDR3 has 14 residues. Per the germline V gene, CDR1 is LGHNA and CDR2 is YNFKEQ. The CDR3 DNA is TGTGCCAGCAGCCAAGAAGCCGGTTATCAGCCCCAGCATTTT. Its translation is CASSQEAGYQPQHF.

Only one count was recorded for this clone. CDR3 loop: CASSLAGGAYNEQFF. CDR3 DNA: TGTGCCAGCAGCTTAGCGGGAGGTGCCTACAATGAGCAGTTCTTC. This sequence joins TRBV5-6 and TRBJ2-1, with 9 positions matching TRBD2. V lost 2 bases, J lost 2 bases, and 2 bases stayed unmatched. The CDR3 length is 15 residues. The V gene's germline CDR1 is SGHDT and CDR2 YYEEEE.

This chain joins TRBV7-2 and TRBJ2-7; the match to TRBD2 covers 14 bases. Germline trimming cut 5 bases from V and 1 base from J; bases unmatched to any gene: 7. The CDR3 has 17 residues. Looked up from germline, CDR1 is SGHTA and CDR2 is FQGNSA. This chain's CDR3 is CASSAGLAGGVSYEQYF. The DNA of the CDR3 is TGTGCCAGCAGCGCAGGACTAGCGGGAGGAGTTTCCTACGAGCAGTACTTC.

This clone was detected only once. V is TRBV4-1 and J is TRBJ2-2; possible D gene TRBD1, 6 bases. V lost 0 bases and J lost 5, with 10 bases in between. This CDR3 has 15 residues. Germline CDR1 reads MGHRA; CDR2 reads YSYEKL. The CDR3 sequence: CASSQEAGDTGELFF. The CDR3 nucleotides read TGCGCCAGCAGCCAAGAGGCAGGGGATACCGGGGAGCTGTTTTTT.

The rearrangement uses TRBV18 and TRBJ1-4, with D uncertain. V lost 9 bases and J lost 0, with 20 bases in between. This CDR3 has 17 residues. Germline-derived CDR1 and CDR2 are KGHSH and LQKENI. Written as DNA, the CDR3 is TGTGCCAGTTCCCCTTTGGCGCAGGCAGCAACTAATGAAAAACTGTTTTTT. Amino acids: CASSPLAQAATNEKLFF.

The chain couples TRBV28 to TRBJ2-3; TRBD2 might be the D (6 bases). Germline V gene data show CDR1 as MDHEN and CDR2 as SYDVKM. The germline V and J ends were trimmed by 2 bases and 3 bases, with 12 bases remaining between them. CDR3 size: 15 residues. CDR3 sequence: CASSLGGLATDTQYF. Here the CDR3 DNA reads TGTGCCAGCAGTTTAGGTGGGCTAGCGACAGATACGCAGTATTTT.

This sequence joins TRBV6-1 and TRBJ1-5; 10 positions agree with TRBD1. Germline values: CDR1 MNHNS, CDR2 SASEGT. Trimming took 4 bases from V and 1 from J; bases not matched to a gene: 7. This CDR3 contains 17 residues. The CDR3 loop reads CASSVTTGGYSNQPQHF. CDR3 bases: TGTGCCAGCAGTGTAACGACAGGGGGCTACAGCAATCAGCCCCAGCATTTT.

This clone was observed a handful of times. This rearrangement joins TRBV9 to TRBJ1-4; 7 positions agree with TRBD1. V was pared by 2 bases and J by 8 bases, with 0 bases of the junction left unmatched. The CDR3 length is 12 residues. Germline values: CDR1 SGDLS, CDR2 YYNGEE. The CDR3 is CASSVTGEKLFF. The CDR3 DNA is TGTGCCAGCAGCGTGACAGGGGAAAAACTGTTTTTT.

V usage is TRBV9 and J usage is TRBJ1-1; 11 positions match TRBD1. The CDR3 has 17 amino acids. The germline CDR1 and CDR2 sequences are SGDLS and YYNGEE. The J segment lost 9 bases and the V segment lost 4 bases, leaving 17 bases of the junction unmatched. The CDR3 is CASSPGQGAGISLKAFF. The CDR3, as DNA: TGTGCCAGCAGCCCAGGACAGGGGGCTGGGATAAGCTTGAAAGCTTTCTTT. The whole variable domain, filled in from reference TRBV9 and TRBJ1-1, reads DSGVTQTPKHLITATGQRVTLRCSPRSGDLSVYWYQQSLDQGLQFLIQYYNGEERAKGNILERFSAQQFPDLHSELNLSSLELGDSALYFCASSPGQGAGISLKAFFGQGTRLTVV.

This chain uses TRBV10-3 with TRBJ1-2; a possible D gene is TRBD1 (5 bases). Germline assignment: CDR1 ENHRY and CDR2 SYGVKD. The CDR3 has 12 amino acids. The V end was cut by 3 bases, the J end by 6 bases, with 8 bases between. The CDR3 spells CAISEGGDGYTF. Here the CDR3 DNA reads TGTGCCATCAGTGAAGGAGGGGATGGCTACACCTTC.

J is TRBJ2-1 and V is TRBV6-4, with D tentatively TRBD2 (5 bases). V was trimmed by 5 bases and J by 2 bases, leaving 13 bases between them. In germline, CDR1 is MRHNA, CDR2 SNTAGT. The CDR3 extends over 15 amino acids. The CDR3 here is CASSTQRETYNEQFF. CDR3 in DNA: TGTGCCAGCAGTACCCAGAGGGAGACCTACAATGAGCAGTTCTTC.

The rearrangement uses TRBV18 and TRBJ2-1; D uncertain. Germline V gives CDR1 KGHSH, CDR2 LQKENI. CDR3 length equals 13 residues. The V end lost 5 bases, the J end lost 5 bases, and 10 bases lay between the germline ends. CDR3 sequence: CASSATEDNEQFF. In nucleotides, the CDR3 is TGTGCCAGCTCAGCGACTGAAGACAATGAGCAGTTCTTC.

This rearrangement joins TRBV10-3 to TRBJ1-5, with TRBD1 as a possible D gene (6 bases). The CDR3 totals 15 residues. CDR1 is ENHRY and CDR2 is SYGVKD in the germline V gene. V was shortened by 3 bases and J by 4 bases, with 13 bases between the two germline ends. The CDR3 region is CAISEIGQGNQPQHF. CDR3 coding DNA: TGTGCCATCAGTGAAATTGGGCAGGGGAATCAGCCCCAGCATTTT.

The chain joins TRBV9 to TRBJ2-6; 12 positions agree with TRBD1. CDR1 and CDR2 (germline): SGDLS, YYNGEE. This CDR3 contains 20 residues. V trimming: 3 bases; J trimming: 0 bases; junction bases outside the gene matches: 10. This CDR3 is CASSAPGQGASHSGANVLTF. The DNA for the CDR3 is TGTGCCAGCAGCGCCCCGGGACAGGGGGCTTCTCACTCTGGGGCCAACGTCCTGACTTTC.

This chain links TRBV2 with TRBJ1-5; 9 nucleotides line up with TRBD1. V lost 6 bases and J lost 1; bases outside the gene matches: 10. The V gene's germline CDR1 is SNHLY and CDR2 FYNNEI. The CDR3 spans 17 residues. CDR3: CASRGQGSGLSNQPQHF. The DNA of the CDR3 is TGTGCCAGCAGGGGACAGGGATCCGGTCTGAGCAATCAGCCCCAGCATTTT.

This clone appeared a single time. The CDR3 here is CASSDRDRGFDEQFF. The CDR3 bases are TGTGCCAGCAGCGACCGGGACAGGGGATTCGATGAGCAGTTCTTC. The rearrangement uses TRBV11-3 and TRBJ2-1; 10 positions agree with TRBD1. The length of the CDR3 is 15 residues. Germline V lookup: CDR1 SGHNT, CDR2 YENEEA. The V segment lost 5 bases and the J segment 8 bases; nucleotides outside the gene matches: 9. The whole variable domain, filled in from reference TRBV11-3 and TRBJ2-1, reads EAGVVQSPRYKIIEKKQPVAFWCNPISGHNTLYWYLQNLGQGPELLIRYENEEAVDDSQLPKDRFSAERLKGVDSTLKIQPAELGDSAVYLCASSDRDRGFDEQFFGPGTRLTVL.

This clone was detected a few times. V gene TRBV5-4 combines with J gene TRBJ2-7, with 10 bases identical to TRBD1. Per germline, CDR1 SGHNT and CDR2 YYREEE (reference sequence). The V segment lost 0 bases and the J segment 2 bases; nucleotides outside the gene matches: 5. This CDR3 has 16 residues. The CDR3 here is CASSLAGGTGAYEQYF. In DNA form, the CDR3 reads TGTGCCAGCAGCTTGGCCGGGGGGACAGGGGCCTACGAGCAGTACTTC.

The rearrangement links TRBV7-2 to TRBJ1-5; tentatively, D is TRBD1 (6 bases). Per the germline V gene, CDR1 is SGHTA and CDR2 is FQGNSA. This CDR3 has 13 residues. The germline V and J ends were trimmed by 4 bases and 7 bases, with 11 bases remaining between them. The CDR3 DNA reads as TGTGCCAGCAGCTCACAGGGCCAGCAGCCCCAGCATTTT. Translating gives CASSSQGQQPQHF. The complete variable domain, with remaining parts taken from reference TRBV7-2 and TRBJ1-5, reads GAGVSQSPSNKVTEKGKDVELRCDPISGHTALYWYRQSLGQGLEFLIYFQGNSAPDKSGLPSDRFSAERTGGSVSTLTIQRTQQEDSAVYLCASSSQGQQPQHFGDGTRLSIL.